The next 14 T cell receptor beta chains were all read from a single sample in a study of PD-1 blockade in classical Hodgkin lymphoma. Time point meaning: cycle 4 day 1 (C4D1), after six to seven weeks of nivolumab. Relapses following autologous stem cell transplantation were seen in all patients, with brentuximab vedotin exposure varying. Using immunoSEQ multiplex PCR, the repertoire was profiled, and TCRdb retains in-frame clones only, with some absent. Of approximately 52,000 clones detected, around nine tenths appear once; the ten largest clones hold 6.5% to 8.5%. Sequences were derived from peripheral blood mononuclear cells (PBMCs), sampled before the fourth cycle of nivolumab. These receptors came from a human donor with classical Hodgkin lymphoma.

This clone was recorded only once. The J gene is TRBJ2-2, the V gene TRBV4-3; 7 nucleotides agree with TRBD1. This CDR3 has 16 amino acids. V gave up 0 bases and J gave up 5 bases; unmatched junction bases: 6. CDR1 and CDR2 (germline): LGHNA, YSLEER. The CDR3 loop is CASSQEQGSRTGELFF. CDR3 bases: TGCGCCAGCAGCCAAGAACAGGGGTCGCGGACCGGGGAGCTGTTTTTT.

J is TRBJ2-2 and V is TRBV7-2; TRBD1 matches at 9 bases. The CDR3 runs to 16 residues. V lost 5 bases, J lost 5 bases, and 9 bases stayed unmatched. Looked up from germline, CDR1 is SGHTA and CDR2 is FQGNSA. The CDR3 DNA sequence: TGTGCCAGCAGCCTACAGGGGGCCGGGGTGACCGGGGAGCTGTTTTTT. Amino acids: CASSLQGAGVTGELFF.

The chain links TRBV2 to TRBJ1-5; D is possibly TRBD1 (6 bases). Germline assignment: CDR1 SNHLY and CDR2 FYNNEI. This CDR3 is 13 amino acids long. Trimming stripped 7 bases from V and 4 bases from J, with 11 bases between. Here the CDR3 reads CASNGQRNQPQHF. Here the CDR3 DNA reads TGTGCCAGCAACGGACAGCGGAATCAGCCCCAGCATTTT.

J is TRBJ2-3 and V is TRBV5-1; D might be TRBD2 (7 bases). CDR1 is SGHRS and CDR2 is YFSETQ in the germline V gene. Trimming removed 0 bases from V and 4 bases from J, with 12 bases in between. The CDR3 is made up of 15 amino acids. The CDR3 DNA follows: TGCGCCAGCAGCTTGGTGGGCGGGGGCCCAGATACGCAGTATTTT. Amino acid sequence: CASSLVGGGPDTQYF.

The chain links TRBV7-9 to TRBJ1-4, with TRBD1 as a possible D gene (6 bases). Trimming stripped 1 base from V and 3 bases from J, with 12 bases between. This CDR3 is built from 16 residues. In germline, CDR1 is SEHNR, CDR2 FQNEAQ (reference sequence). The CDR3 loop reads CASSLVSDRANEKLFF. For the CDR3, the DNA is TGTGCCAGCAGCTTAGTATCGGACAGAGCTAATGAAAAACTGTTTTTT. Supplemented by reference TRBV7-9 and TRBJ1-4, the full variable domain reads DTGVSQNPRHKITKRGQNVTFRCDPISEHNRLYWYRQTLGQGPEFLTYFQNEAQLEKSRLLSDRFSAERPKGSFSTLEIQRTEQGDSAMYLCASSLVSDRANEKLFFGSGTQLSVL.

The chain couples TRBV2 to TRBJ2-5; possibly TRBD2 for D (5 bases). This CDR3 is built from 14 residues. Germline CDR1 reads SNHLY; CDR2 reads FYNNEI. The V gene lost 6 bases and the J gene lost 7 bases, with 18 bases spanning the gap. In nucleotides, the CDR3 is TGTGCCAGCAGCGGACTCGCTGTATTGGGGACCCAGTACTTC. This gives the protein CASSGLAVLGTQYF.

The chain joins TRBV10-2 to TRBJ1-5; the D gene is possibly TRBD1 (5 bases). There are 15 residues in the CDR3. Germline CDR1 and CDR2: WSHSY and SAAADI. Trimming pared 6 bases from V and 2 bases from J, leaving 14 bases between. CDR3 DNA: TGCGCCAGCAGGGCAGGGCGGGACGGCAATCAGCCCCAGCATTTT. Its translation is CASRAGRDGNQPQHF.

The V and J genes are TRBV28 and TRBJ1-2; D not resolved. CDR3 size: 14 residues. V was pared by 5 bases and J by 4 bases, with 14 bases between. Germline CDR1 MDHEN, CDR2 SYDVKM. DNA of the CDR3: TGTGCCAGCAGTCACGACACCCGTAGCTATGGCTACACCTTC. Translation: CASSHDTRSYGYTF.

V is TRBV28 and J is TRBJ2-7; 13 bases map to TRBD2. CDR1 and CDR2 from the germline V gene are MDHEN and SYDVKM. The CDR3 runs 14 residues. Unmatched junction bases numbered 4, after V lost 7 bases and J lost 4 bases. This chain's CDR3 is CASTGLAGSYEQYF. The DNA for the CDR3 is TGTGCCAGCACGGGACTAGCGGGGAGTTACGAGCAGTACTTC.

V usage is TRBV7-3 and J usage is TRBJ2-1, with D perhaps TRBD1 (5 bases). V was trimmed by 2 bases and J by 7 bases, leaving 15 bases between them. The CDR3 spans 15 residues. Germline V gene sequence: CDR1 SGHTA, CDR2 FQGTGA. The CDR3 loop reads CASSLAAGNQNEQFF. In DNA form, the CDR3 reads TGTGCCAGCAGCTTAGCAGCAGGGAATCAGAATGAGCAGTTCTTC.

This chain uses TRBV9 with TRBJ2-5; D unresolved. Germline CDR1 and CDR2: SGDLS and YYNGEE. V was trimmed by 0 bases and J by 4 bases, leaving 10 bases between them. The CDR3 spans 14 residues. In nucleotides, the CDR3 is TGTGCCAGCAGCGTAGGGGTAGGGATAGAGACCCAGTACTTC. It translates to CASSVGVGIETQYF.

This sequence joins TRBV1 and TRBJ1-5; the D segment call TRBD1 is taken from the table without a DNA check. TRBV1 is tagged as a pseudogene. The CDR3 has 15 amino acids. In nucleotides, the CDR3 is TGCACCAGCAGTGCTTACAGGGTTAGCAATCAGCCCCAGCATTTT. Translating it yields CTSSAYRVSNQPQHF.

In its sample, this clone was seen once. The chain combines TRBV10-3 with TRBJ2-2; 9 bases line up with TRBD2. This CDR3 is built from 17 residues. Trimming removed 6 bases from V and 5 bases from J; junction bases left unmatched: 13. Germline values: CDR1 ENHRY, CDR2 SYGVKD. The CDR3 DNA is TGTGCCATCAGGGTATCGCTAGCGGGGCCGGGGACCGGGGAGCTGTTTTTT. Its protein is CAIRVSLAGPGTGELFF.

The chain is built from TRBV5-1 and TRBJ2-5; 12 bases map to TRBD2. The CDR3 runs 18 residues. Trimming cost V 1 base and J 2 bases; bases outside gene matches: 9. Germline V gives CDR1 SGHRS, CDR2 YFSETQ. The CDR3 loop reads CASSLIPLAGGPQETQYF. The CDR3 nucleotides are TGCGCCAGCAGCTTGATCCCTCTAGCGGGAGGGCCTCAAGAGACCCAGTACTTC.